A single sample gave rise to the 23 T cell receptor beta chains below, sequenced in a study of long-term antiretroviral therapy in people with HIV. It was version v3.0 of the immunoSEQ assay that was run at survey level. The protocol was immunoSEQ multiplex PCR, while the TCRdb copy is restricted to in-frame clones and leaves out a portion. Counted here are 20,000 or so clones, around 80% occurring once; the ten biggest clones make up over 15%. Sequencing was performed on unsorted PBMCs, taken 0.1 years before starting antiretroviral therapy. The origin of the receptors is a man aged 18 to 30 with HIV.

The V call is TRBV13, the J call TRBJ2-1, with TRBD2 matching over 8 bases. There are 13 residues in the CDR3. Looked up from germline, CDR1 is PRHDT and CDR2 is FYEKMQ (reference sequence). With V trimmed by 5 bases and J by 8 bases, 5 bases remained unmatched. The CDR3 bases are TGTGCCAGCAGCAAAGCGGGGGAGGATGAGCAGTTCTTC. Its translation: CASSKAGEDEQFF.

The gene calls are TRBV7-8 and TRBJ2-1, with D maybe TRBD1 (5 bases). V was pared by 2 bases and J by 7 bases, with 15 bases between. Looked up from germline, CDR1 is SGHVS and CDR2 is FQNEAQ. This CDR3 has 15 amino acids. CDR3 in DNA: TGTGCCAGCAGCTTACAGGGTCAAGAGTGGAATGAGCAGTTCTTC. Protein: CASSLQGQEWNEQFF.

The V and J genes are TRBV7-3 and TRBJ2-2; 7 bases agree with TRBD2. The CDR3 totals 15 residues. Per the germline V gene, CDR1 is SGHTA and CDR2 is FQGTGA. Unmatched junction bases numbered 7, after V lost 5 bases and J lost 4 bases. The CDR3 spells CASSLGGRRTGELFF. In DNA form, the CDR3 reads TGTGCCAGCAGCCTCGGCGGGAGACGCACCGGGGAGCTGTTTTTT.

This chain joins TRBV10-1 and TRBJ1-6; D uncertain. CDR1 and CDR2 from the germline V gene are WNHNN and SYGVQD (reference sequence). The CDR3 runs 14 residues. V lost 0 bases to trimming and J lost 6 bases, with 6 bases between them. The chain's CDR3 is CASSESAGNSPLHF. The CDR3 nucleotides read TGCGCCAGCAGTGAGTCGGCCGGTAATTCACCCCTCCACTTT.

V and J are TRBV5-5 and TRBJ1-5, with 9 bases identical to TRBD1. Germline V lookup: CDR1 SGHKS, CDR2 YYEKEE (reference sequence). The CDR3 length is 14 residues. V lost 3 bases and J lost 7; bases outside the gene matches: 5. The CDR3 sequence is CASSSGQGSQPQHF. For the CDR3, the DNA is TGTGCCAGCAGCTCGGGACAGGGAAGCCAGCCCCAGCATTTT.

The count of this clone is one. V gene TRBV30 combines with J gene TRBJ2-7; TRBD2 might be the D (6 bases). This CDR3 is 12 amino acids long. The V and J ends lost 5 bases and 5 bases respectively, with 13 bases between them. Germline V lookup: CDR1 GTSNPN, CDR2 SVGIG (reference sequence). CDR3 sequence reads: CAWELASHEQYF. In DNA, the CDR3 is TGTGCCTGGGAACTAGCTTCCCACGAGCAGTACTTC.

The chain links TRBV10-3 to TRBJ2-5; the D gene is possibly TRBD2 (5 bases). Trimming shortened V by 6 bases and J by 5 bases, and 16 bases separated the two germline ends. Germline values: CDR1 ENHRY, CDR2 SYGVKD. CDR3 length: 14 residues. The DNA for the CDR3 is TGTGCCATCAGCAACGGGGAAGAATTGGAGACCCAGTACTTC. It codes for CAISNGEELETQYF.

The genes are TRBV5-6 and TRBJ1-1; no clear D. The germline CDR1 and CDR2 sequences are SGHDT and YYEEEE. The CDR3 consists of 13 residues. The ends were cut back, 0 bases at V and 1 base at J, with 4 bases in the middle. DNA for the CDR3: TGTGCCAGCAGCTTGGGGCCGAACACTGAAGCTTTCTTT. Translated, it gives CASSLGPNTEAFF.

This rearrangement joins TRBV27 to TRBJ1-1; D remains ambiguous. Germline V gene sequence: CDR1 MNHEY, CDR2 SMNVEV (reference sequence). V lost 3 bases and J lost 2, with 7 bases in between. CDR3 length: 13 amino acids. This CDR3 is CASSFAPNTEAFF. The CDR3 DNA reads TGTGCCAGCAGTTTTGCCCCAAACACTGAAGCTTTCTTT.

The V gene is TRBV5-6, the J gene TRBJ1-2; 7 bases are a match to TRBD1. Germline V gives CDR1 SGHDT, CDR2 YYEEEE. CDR3 length equals 15 residues. Losses at the gene ends were 2 bases for V and 7 bases for J; bases not matched to a gene: 11. CDR3 coding DNA: TGTGCCAGCAGCTTAAGGCAGGGGGGGAGTGGTGGCTACACCTTC. This gives the protein CASSLRQGGSGGYTF. Using reference TRBV5-6 and TRBJ1-2 for the parts outside the CDR3, the full variable domain is DAGVTQSPTHLIKTRGQQVTLRCSPKSGHDTVSWYQQALGQGPQFIFQYYEEEERQRGNFPDRFSGHQFPNYSSELNVNALLLGDSALYLCASSLRQGGSGGYTFGSGTRLTVV.

The V call is TRBV7-8, the J call TRBJ2-7; TRBD2 matches at 12 bases. Trimming removed 5 bases from V and 0 bases from J; junction bases left unmatched: 5. This CDR3 is 16 amino acids long. Germline V gene lookup returns CDR1 SGHVS and CDR2 FQNEAQ. CDR3 DNA: TGTGCCAGCAGCCGGTGGACTAGCGGGACCTCCTACGAGCAGTACTTC. Translating it yields CASSRWTSGTSYEQYF.

The chain links TRBV6-4 to TRBJ2-1, with 10 nucleotides matching TRBD2. Germline lookup yields CDR1 MRHNA and CDR2 SNTAGT. After removal of 4 bases from V and 6 bases from J, the junction contained 3 bases not matched to a gene. This CDR3 contains 14 residues. Written as DNA, the CDR3 is TGTGCCAGCAGTGCTAGCGGGAGTAGCAATGAGCAGTTCTTC. Its protein is CASSASGSSNEQFF.

The CDR3, as DNA: TGCAGTGCTAGACACTCGCCGGAGCAGTACTTC. It translates to CSARHSPEQYF. V and J are TRBV20-1 and TRBJ2-7; unclear D gene. There are 11 residues in the CDR3. The ends were cut back, 2 bases at V and 7 bases at J, with 9 bases in the middle. Germline assignment: CDR1 DFQATT and CDR2 SNEGSKA (reference sequence).

The CDR3: CASSLSGSFEETQYF. The CDR3 DNA reads as TGTGCCAGCAGCCTCAGCGGGAGCTTTGAAGAGACCCAGTACTTC. V and J are TRBV7-8 and TRBJ2-5, with 8 bases matching TRBD2. The CDR3 runs to 15 residues. CDR1 is SGHVS, CDR2 FQNEAQ, per germline. V lost 5 bases, J lost 3 bases, and 8 bases stayed unmatched. The whole variable domain, remainder taken from reference TRBV7-8 and TRBJ2-5, is GAGVSQSPRYKVAKRGQDVALRCDPISGHVSLFWYQQALGQGPEFLTYFQNEAQLDKSGLPSDRFFAERPEGSVSTLKIQRTQQEDSAVYLCASSLSGSFEETQYFGPGTRLLVL.

This chain connects TRBV7-6 to TRBJ1-5; D may be TRBD1 (6 bases). Germline CDR1 is SGHVS and CDR2 is FNYEAQ. This CDR3 has 15 amino acids. The V and J ends lost 5 bases and 3 bases respectively, with 14 bases between them. The CDR3 region is CASSDGQYSNQPQHF. For the CDR3, the DNA is TGTGCCAGCAGCGACGGACAGTACTCCAATCAGCCCCAGCATTTT.

The chain carries TRBV30 and TRBJ2-1; no clear D gene. V lost 0 bases, J lost 9 bases, and 3 bases lay in between. The CDR3 extends over 10 amino acids. CDR1 is GTSNPN and CDR2 is SVGIG in the germline V gene (reference sequence). The CDR3 DNA is TGTGCCTGGAGTGTTCGTGAGCAGTTCTTC. Amino acid sequence: CAWSVREQFF.

This clone came up once. V is TRBV5-1 and J is TRBJ2-1; TRBD2 agrees at 11 bases. Germline CDR1 reads SGHRS; CDR2 reads YFSETQ. The CDR3 runs 13 residues. V gave up 5 bases and J gave up 6 bases; unmatched junction bases: 1. CDR3 bases: TGCGCCAGCAGGGGGACTAGCGGCAATGAGCAGTTCTTC. Its protein is CASRGTSGNEQFF.

The chain recombines TRBV9 with TRBJ2-7, with 8 nucleotides matching TRBD2. This CDR3 has 14 residues. Germline CDR1 reads SGDLS; CDR2 reads YYNGEE. V dropped 7 bases and J dropped 3; count of bases not matched to a gene: 9. CDR3 protein: CASSPHGTSYEQYF. The CDR3 coding sequence is TGTGCCAGCTCTCCCCACGGGACTAGCTACGAGCAGTACTTC.

This chain links TRBV5-6 with TRBJ1-3; the D is unclear. Trimming took 1 base from V and 0 from J, leaving 11 bases between them. The germline gives CDR1 SGHDT, CDR2 YYEEEE. The CDR3 is 16 residues long. The CDR3 spells CASSLSSPLSGNTIYF. The CDR3 DNA follows: TGTGCCAGCAGCTTGAGTAGCCCCCTCTCTGGAAACACCATATATTTT.

The rearrangement joins TRBV27 to TRBJ2-1; D not certain. V gave up 5 bases and J gave up 2 bases, with 1 base separating them. The CDR3 contains 11 residues. Germline lookup yields CDR1 MNHEY and CDR2 SMNVEV (reference sequence). CDR3 region: CASSTYNEQFF. DNA of the CDR3: TGTGCCAGCAGTACCTACAATGAGCAGTTCTTC.

The chain combines TRBV18 with TRBJ2-3; 8 bases line up with TRBD2. Trimming cost V 6 bases and J 7 bases; bases outside gene matches: 15. The CDR3 consists of 16 residues. CDR1 and CDR2 from the germline V gene are KGHSH and LQKENI. CDR3: CASSSSGSGATHTQYF. For the CDR3, the DNA is TGTGCCAGCTCGTCCAGCGGGAGCGGGGCAACGCATACGCAGTATTTT.

The chain couples TRBV19 to TRBJ2-7; weak D call: TRBD1 (6 bases). This CDR3 has 14 residues. Germline CDR1 reads LNHDA; CDR2 reads SQIVND (reference sequence). The V end lost 3 bases, the J end lost 2 bases, and 11 bases lay between the germline ends. CDR3 sequence (DNA): TGTGCCAGTAGTATGGCACAGGGCGCCTACGAGCAGTACTTC. Translation gives CASSMAQGAYEQYF. Combining the CDR3 with reference TRBV19 and TRBJ2-7 gives the whole variable domain DGGITQSPKYLFRKEGQNVTLSCEQNLNHDAMYWYRQDPGQGLRLIYYSQIVNDFQKGDIAEGYSVSREKKESFPLTVTSAQKNPTAFYLCASSMAQGAYEQYFGPGTRLTVT.

The chain is built from TRBV4-3 and TRBJ1-2; D is unclear. V was clipped by 0 bases and J by 4 bases, with 15 bases between them. Germline assignment: CDR1 LGHNA and CDR2 YSLEER. The CDR3 has 16 amino acids. The CDR3 sequence is CASSQDFKSGPYGYTF. Here the CDR3 DNA reads TGCGCCAGCAGCCAAGATTTCAAATCAGGCCCCTATGGCTACACCTTC.